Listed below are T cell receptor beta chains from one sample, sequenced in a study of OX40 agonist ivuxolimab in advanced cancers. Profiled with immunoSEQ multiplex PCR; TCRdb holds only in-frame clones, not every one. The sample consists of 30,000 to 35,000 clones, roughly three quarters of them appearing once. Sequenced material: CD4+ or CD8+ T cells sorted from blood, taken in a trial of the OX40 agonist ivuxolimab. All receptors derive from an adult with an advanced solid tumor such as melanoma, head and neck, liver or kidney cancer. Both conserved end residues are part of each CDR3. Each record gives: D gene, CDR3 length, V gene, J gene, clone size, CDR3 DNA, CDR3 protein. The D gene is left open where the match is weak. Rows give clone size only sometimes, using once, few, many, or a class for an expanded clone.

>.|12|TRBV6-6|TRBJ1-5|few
TGTGCCAGCAGGGCGCCGGATCAGCCCCAGCATTTT
CASRAPDQPQHF
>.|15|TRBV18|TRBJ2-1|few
TGTGCCAGCTCACCTCAAAAGAGTTCCTACAATGAGCAGTTCTTC
CASSPQKSSYNEQFF
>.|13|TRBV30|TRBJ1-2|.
TGTGCCTGGAGTAGGGAGACAGCCTATGGCTACACCTTC
CAWSRETAYGYTF
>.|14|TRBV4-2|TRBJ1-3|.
TGTGCCAGCAGCCAAGGAGAGACAGCGAACACCATATATTTT
CASSQGETANTIYF
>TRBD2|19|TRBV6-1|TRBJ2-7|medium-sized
TGTGCCAGCAGTGAAGAGGGGAAGGGACTAGCGGGAGTGGCCTACGAGCAGTACTTC
CASSEEGKGLAGVAYEQYF
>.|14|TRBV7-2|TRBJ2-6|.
TGTGCCAGCAGCTTAGGGTCTGGGGCCAACGTCCTGACTTTC
CASSLGSGANVLTF
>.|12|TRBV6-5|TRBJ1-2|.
TGTGCCAGCAGTTCGACAGGTCACGGCTACACCTTC
CASSSTGHGYTF
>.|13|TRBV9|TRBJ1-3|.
TGTGCCAGCAGCGTAGGGCAAAGCGACACCATATATTTT
CASSVGQSDTIYF
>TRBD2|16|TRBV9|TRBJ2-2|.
TGTGCCAGCAGCGTATACGGGGGGGAGAACACCGGGGAGCTGTTTTTT
CASSVYGGENTGELFF
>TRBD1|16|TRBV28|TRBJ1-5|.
TGTGCCAGCAGTTTTGATGGGACAGCGCGCAATCAGCCCCAGCATTTT
CASSFDGTARNQPQHF
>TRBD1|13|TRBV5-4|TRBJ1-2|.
TGTGCCAGCAGCATTACAGGGGGGCGTGGCTACACCTTC
CASSITGGRGYTF
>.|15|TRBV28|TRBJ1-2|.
TGTGCCAGCAGACCATCCTCAGGGGCCCTCTATGGCTACACCTTC
CASRPSSGALYGYTF
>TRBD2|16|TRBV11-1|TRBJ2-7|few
TGTGCCAGCAGCTTCGGGAGCGGGACTCCCTCCTACGAGCAGTACTTC
CASSFGSGTPSYEQYF
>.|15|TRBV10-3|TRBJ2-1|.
TGTGCCATCAGTGAGATAGAAGGGGGGAAAAATGAGCAGTTCTTC
CAISEIEGGKNEQFF
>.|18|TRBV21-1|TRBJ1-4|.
TGTGCCAGCAGCAAATTTGGTAGGGGGGTTGGATCTAATGAAAAACTGTTTTTT
CASSKFGRGVGSNEKLFF
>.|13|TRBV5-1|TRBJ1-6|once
TGCGCCAGCAGCCGGACGGAGAATTCACCCCTCCACTTT
CASSRTENSPLHF
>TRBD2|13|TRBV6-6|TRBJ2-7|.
TGTGCCAGCAGCTTAGCGGGGGGTGCCGAGCAGTACTTC
CASSLAGGAEQYF
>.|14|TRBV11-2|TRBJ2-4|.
TGTGCCAGCACCCGAACAGGAGCCAAAAACATTCAGTACTTC
CASTRTGAKNIQYF
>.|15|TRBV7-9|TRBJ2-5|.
TGTGCCAGCAGCTTAGTAGGAGAAGCTGCGGAGACCCAGTACTTC
CASSLVGEAAETQYF
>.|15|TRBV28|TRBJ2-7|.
TGTGCCAGCAGTTTATGGTCACAGGGATCCTACGAGCAGTACTTC
CASSLWSQGSYEQYF
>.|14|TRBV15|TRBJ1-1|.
TGTGCCACCAGCAGGGGCGACAGAAACACTGAAGCTTTCTTT
CATSRGDRNTEAFF
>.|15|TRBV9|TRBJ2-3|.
TGTGCCAGCAGCGTAGTGGATAGTTTTCCAGATACGCAGTATTTT
CASSVVDSFPDTQYF
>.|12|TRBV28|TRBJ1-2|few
TGTGCCAGCAGTCTCGGTGGTTATGGCTACACCTTC
CASSLGGYGYTF
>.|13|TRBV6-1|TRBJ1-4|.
TGTGCCAGCAGTCGGGCCCCAGATGAAAAACTGTTTTTT
CASSRAPDEKLFF
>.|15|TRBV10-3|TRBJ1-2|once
TGTGCCATCAGTGTGGGGACATTAGGGAACTATGGCTACACCTTC
CAISVGTLGNYGYTF
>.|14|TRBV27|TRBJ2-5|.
TGTGCCAGCAGATTTTATGGGGATGAAGAGACCCAGTACTTC
CASRFYGDEETQYF
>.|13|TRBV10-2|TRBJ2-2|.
TGCGCCAGCAGGTTGGCCGCCACGGGGGAGCTGTTTTTT
CASRLAATGELFF
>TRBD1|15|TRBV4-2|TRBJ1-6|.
TGTGCCAGCAGCTTCGGGACAGGCCTGAATTCACCCCTCCACTTT
CASSFGTGLNSPLHF
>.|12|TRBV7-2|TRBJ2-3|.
TGTGCCAGCAGCTTAGGCCGAGATACGCAGTATTTT
CASSLGRDTQYF
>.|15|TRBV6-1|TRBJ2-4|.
TGTGCCAGCAGCGACCACGGACTTGGAAAAAACATTCAGTACTTC
CASSDHGLGKNIQYF
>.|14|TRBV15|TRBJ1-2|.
TGTGCCACCAGCAGCCCCGCAGGGGACTATGGCTACACCTTC
CATSSPAGDYGYTF
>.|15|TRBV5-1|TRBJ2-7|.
TGCGCCAGCAGCTGGGTGGACGGATTCTCCTACGAGCAGTACTTC
CASSWVDGFSYEQYF
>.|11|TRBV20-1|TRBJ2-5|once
TGCAGTGCTAGAGGGGGGGAGACCCAGTACTTC
CSARGGETQYF
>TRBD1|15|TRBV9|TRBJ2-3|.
TGTGCCAGCAGCCACCGGGACAGGGGAACAGATACGCAGTATTTT
CASSHRDRGTDTQYF
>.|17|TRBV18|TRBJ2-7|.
TGTGCCAGCTCACCACGGGACGCAGGGATCGTTGGAGGAGAGCAGTACTTC
CASSPRDAGIVGGEQYF
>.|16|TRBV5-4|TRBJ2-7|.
TGTGCCAGCAGCTTGTTTGGTTCTCCCAATTCCTACGAGCAGTACTTC
CASSLFGSPNSYEQYF
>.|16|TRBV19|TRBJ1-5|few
TGTGCCAGTATGGTCCTGCCAGCTTATAGCAATCAGCCCCAGCATTTT
CASMVLPAYSNQPQHF
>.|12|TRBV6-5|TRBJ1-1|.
TGTGCCAGCAGTTACCAGCAGGGCGCAACTTTCTTT
CASSYQQGATFF
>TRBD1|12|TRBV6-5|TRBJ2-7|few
TGTGCCAGCAGGAGGGACAGCTACGAGCAGTACTTC
CASRRDSYEQYF
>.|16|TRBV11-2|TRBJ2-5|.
TGTGCCAGCAGCTTATTGCAGCCCCCGCCCAAAGAGACCCAGTACTTC
CASSLLQPPPKETQYF
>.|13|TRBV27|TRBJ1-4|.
TGTGCCAGCAGCTGGGGGTGGAATGAAAAACTGTTTTTT
CASSWGWNEKLFF